This T cell receptor beta chain came from a study of control samples from healthy donors and cancer patients. Per germline, CDR1 SGHNT and CDR2 YYREEE (reference sequence). The germline V and J ends were trimmed by 4 bases and 7 bases, with 6 bases remaining between them. This CDR3 has 12 amino acids. The sample holds a few counts of this clone. The method was immunoSEQ multiplex PCR; TCRdb's version includes in-frame clones alone and lacks a portion of them. This table has 150,000 to 200,000 clones, approximately 92% appearing once. Sequencing was performed on blood. The receptor was isolated from a man aged 18-30 years in good health. The chain uses TRBV5-4 and TRBJ1-6; D is unclear. The CDR3 DNA reads as TGTGCCAGCAGCACCTCAAATTCACCCCTCCACTTT. Its translation: CASSTSNSPLHF.